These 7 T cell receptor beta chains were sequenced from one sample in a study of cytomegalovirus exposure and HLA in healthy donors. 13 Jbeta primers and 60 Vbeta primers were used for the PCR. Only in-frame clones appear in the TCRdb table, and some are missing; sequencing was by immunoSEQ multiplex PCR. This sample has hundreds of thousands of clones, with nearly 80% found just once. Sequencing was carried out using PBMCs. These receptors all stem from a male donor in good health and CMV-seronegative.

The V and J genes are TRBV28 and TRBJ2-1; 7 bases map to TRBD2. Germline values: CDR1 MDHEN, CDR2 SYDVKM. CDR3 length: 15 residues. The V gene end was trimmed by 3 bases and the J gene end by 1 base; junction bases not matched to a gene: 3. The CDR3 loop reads CASSFRGGSYNEQFF. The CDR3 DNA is TGTGCCAGCAGTTTTCGCGGGGGATCCTACAATGAGCAGTTCTTC.

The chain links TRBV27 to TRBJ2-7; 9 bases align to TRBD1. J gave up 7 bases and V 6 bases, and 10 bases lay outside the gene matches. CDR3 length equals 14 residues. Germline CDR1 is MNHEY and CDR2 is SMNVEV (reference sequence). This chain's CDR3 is CASRSGTGIWEQYF. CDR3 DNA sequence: TGTGCCAGCAGGTCCGGGACAGGGATTTGGGAGCAGTACTTC.

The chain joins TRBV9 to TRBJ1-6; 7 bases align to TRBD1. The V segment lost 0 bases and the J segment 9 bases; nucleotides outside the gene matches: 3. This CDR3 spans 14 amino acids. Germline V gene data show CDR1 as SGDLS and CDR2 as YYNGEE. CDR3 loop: CASSVAGGGSPLHF. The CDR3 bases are TGTGCCAGCAGCGTAGCAGGGGGAGGTTCACCCCTCCACTTT.

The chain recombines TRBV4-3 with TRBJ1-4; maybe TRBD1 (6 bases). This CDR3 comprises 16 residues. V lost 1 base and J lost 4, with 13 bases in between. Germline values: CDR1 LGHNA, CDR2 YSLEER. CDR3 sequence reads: CASSQVLDRINEKLFF. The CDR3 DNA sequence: TGCGCCAGCAGCCAAGTCCTCGACAGGATTAATGAAAAACTGTTTTTT.

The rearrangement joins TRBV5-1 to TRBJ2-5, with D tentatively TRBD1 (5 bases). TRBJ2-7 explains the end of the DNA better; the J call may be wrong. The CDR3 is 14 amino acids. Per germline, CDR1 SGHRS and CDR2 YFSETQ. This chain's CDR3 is CASSLGQGGYEQYF. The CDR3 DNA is TGCGCCAGCAGCTTGGGGCAGGGCGGTTACGAGCAGTACTTC.

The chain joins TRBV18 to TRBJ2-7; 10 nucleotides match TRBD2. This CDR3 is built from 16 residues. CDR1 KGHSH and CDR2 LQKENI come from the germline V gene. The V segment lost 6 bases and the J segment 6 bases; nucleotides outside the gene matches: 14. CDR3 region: CASSQLSGGALFEQYF. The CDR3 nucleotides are TGTGCCAGCTCCCAATTAAGCGGGGGGGCCCTCTTCGAGCAGTACTTC.

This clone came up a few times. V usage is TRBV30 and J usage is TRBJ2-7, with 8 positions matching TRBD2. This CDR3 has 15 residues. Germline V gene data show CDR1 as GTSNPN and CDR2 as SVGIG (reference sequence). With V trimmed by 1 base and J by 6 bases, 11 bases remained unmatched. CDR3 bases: TGTGCCTGGAGTGGGACTAGCTGGAGGGAGGGCGAGCAGTACTTC. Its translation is CAWSGTSWREGEQYF.